The T cell receptor beta chain under discussion was sequenced for a study of monozygotic twins with inflammatory bowel disease. As regards this clonotype: Its antigen is undetermined.

Germline V gives CDR1 MNHEY, CDR2 SMNVEV (reference sequence). This CDR3 is built from 15 residues. Findings and limits, study-wide: Inverse Simpson values showed less TCRbeta diversity in IBD patients than in their healthy co-twins.

TCRdb derives one entry per CDR3 protein from the 5' RACE reads, leaving out DNA. The sample shows approximately 400,000 distinct CDR3 sequences, and approximately 2.3% sits with its ten largest clones. Material: blood. The receptor's source is a human donor with ulcerative colitis or Crohn's disease, or a healthy co-twin of an affected twin (not recorded which). The V call is TRBV27, the J call TRBJ1-5. The CDR3 protein is CASSFQINSNQPQHF.